The 25 T cell receptor beta chains given below trace back to one sample, sequenced in a study of CD8+ T cells in alopecia areata. Extracted RNA was reverse transcribed into cDNA, the sequencing template. Only in-frame clones appear in the TCRdb table, and some are missing; sequencing was by immunoSEQ multiplex PCR. The sample yields some 30,000 clones, 60% to 85% seen once. The specimen sequenced was NKG2D-low CD8+ T cells sorted from blood. The source of these receptors is a human donor with alopecia areata.

This sequence joins TRBV4-1 and TRBJ2-2; 7 nucleotides match TRBD2. This CDR3 region has 15 residues. With V trimmed by 1 base and J by 5 bases, 4 bases remained unmatched. The V gene's germline CDR1 is MGHRA and CDR2 YSYEKL. CDR3 DNA sequence: TGCGCCAGCAGCCAAGTTTCGGGGGGTACCGGGGAGCTGTTTTTT. Amino acid sequence: CASSQVSGGTGELFF.

The chain carries TRBV6-5 and TRBJ1-5; maybe TRBD1 (6 bases). The germline V gene has CDR1 MNHEY and CDR2 SVGAGI. Trimming cost V 1 base and J 7 bases, with 11 bases left between them. The length of the CDR3 is 14 residues. CDR3: CASSYLGAGQPQHF. DNA for the CDR3: TGTGCCAGCAGTTACTTGGGGGCCGGGCAGCCCCAGCATTTT.

V and J are TRBV27 and TRBJ2-7; D might be TRBD2 (6 bases). Trimming took 0 bases from V and 4 from J, leaving 7 bases between them. The germline gives CDR1 MNHEY, CDR2 SMNVEV (reference sequence). The CDR3 loop spans 13 amino acids. CDR3 DNA sequence: TGTGCCAGCAGTTTATCGGGGGGATACGAGCAGTACTTC. Its translation is CASSLSGGYEQYF.

The rearrangement joins TRBV6-6 to TRBJ2-2; D is undetermined. The V end was cut by 8 bases, the J end by 0 bases, with 4 bases between. In germline, CDR1 is MNHNY, CDR2 SVGAGI (reference sequence). The CDR3 has 12 amino acids. Here the CDR3 reads CASSPNTGELFF. In DNA, the CDR3 is TGTGCCAGCTCCCCGAACACCGGGGAGCTGTTTTTT.

The chain couples TRBV30 to TRBJ2-2; D gene unclear. Germline V gene data show CDR1 as GTSNPN and CDR2 as SVGIG (reference sequence). This CDR3 contains 13 residues. Trimming pared 3 bases from V and 2 bases from J, leaving 7 bases between. CDR3 region: CAWRIGNTGELFF. As DNA, the CDR3 is TGTGCCTGGAGAATCGGTAACACCGGGGAGCTGTTTTTT.

This clone was detected only once. The gene calls are TRBV27 and TRBJ2-2; perhaps TRBD1 as D (5 bases). The V gene lost 0 bases and the J gene lost 5 bases, with 7 bases spanning the gap. The CDR3 length is 14 residues. The germline gives CDR1 MNHEY, CDR2 SMNVEV (reference sequence). CDR3 DNA: TGTGCCAGCAGTTTATCAAGGGGAACCGGGGAGCTGTTTTTT. It specifies CASSLSRGTGELFF.

This clone was counted a few times. The rearrangement uses TRBV7-9 and TRBJ2-5, with D perhaps matching TRBD1 (5 bases). Germline V gives CDR1 SEHNR, CDR2 FQNEAQ (reference sequence). The CDR3 runs 13 residues. Trimming took off 1 base at V and 5 bases at J, with 8 bases between the two ends. The CDR3 sequence: CASSLGRVETQYF. As DNA, the CDR3 is TGTGCCAGCAGCTTAGGCAGGGTGGAGACCCAGTACTTC.

This chain links TRBV5-6 with TRBJ2-7, with D possibly TRBD1 on 5 matching bases. Trimming pared 0 bases from V and 2 bases from J, leaving 9 bases between. Germline CDR1 is SGHDT and CDR2 is YYEEEE. The CDR3 length is 14 residues. CDR3 in amino acids: CASSLAGFTYEQYF. CDR3 coding DNA: TGTGCCAGCAGCTTGGCAGGGTTCACCTACGAGCAGTACTTC.

V is TRBV14 and J is TRBJ1-1; TRBD1 is a possible D gene (5 bases). The CDR3 spans 13 residues. Germline V gene data show CDR1 as SGHDN and CDR2 as FVKESK. Between the trimmed V and J ends, which lost 8 bases and 1 base, there was a span of 11 bases. CDR3 region: CASASGGNTEAFF. DNA for the CDR3: TGTGCCAGCGCCAGCGGGGGGAACACTGAAGCTTTCTTT.

This chain connects TRBV4-2 to TRBJ2-7, with 8 bases identical to TRBD2. Trimming removed 1 base from V and 5 bases from J; junction bases left unmatched: 16. Germline lookup yields CDR1 LGHNA and CDR2 YNFKEQ. The CDR3 is made up of 18 amino acids. The CDR3: CASSQGIDVSGEFDEQYF. DNA for the CDR3: TGTGCCAGCAGCCAAGGCATCGATGTTAGCGGGGAATTCGACGAGCAGTACTTC.

This clone has only a few counts. V gene TRBV28 combines with J gene TRBJ2-4, with no clear D. Germline V gives CDR1 MDHEN, CDR2 SYDVKM. The length of the CDR3 is 16 residues. V lost 4 bases, J lost 0 bases, and 13 bases lay in between. Here the CDR3 DNA reads TGTGCCAGCAGTTCCGAGGAGAAGGTAGCCAAAAACATTCAGTACTTC. Its protein product is CASSSEEKVAKNIQYF. The whole variable domain, filled in from reference TRBV28 and TRBJ2-4, reads DVKVTQSSRYLVKRTGEKVFLECVQDMDHENMFWYRQDPGLGLRLIYFSYDVKMKEKGDIPEGYSVSREKKERFSLILESASTNQTSMYLCASSSEEKVAKNIQYFGAGTRLSVL.

This chain connects TRBV28 to TRBJ2-1, with D possibly matching TRBD2 (6 bases). The ends were cut back, 4 bases at V and 5 bases at J, with 18 bases in the middle. This CDR3 contains 16 residues. Per germline, CDR1 MDHEN and CDR2 SYDVKM. CDR3 bases: TGTGCCAGCAGTTACGACGCTTGGCGGGGTGACAATGAGCAGTTCTTC. It translates to CASSYDAWRGDNEQFF.

V usage is TRBV27 and J usage is TRBJ2-5; the D gene is possibly TRBD2 (6 bases). Looked up from germline, CDR1 is MNHEY and CDR2 is SMNVEV (reference sequence). The V end was cut by 4 bases, the J end by 1 base, with 10 bases between. This CDR3 has 14 amino acids. CDR3 amino acids: CASSWAGLQETQYF. The CDR3 bases are TGTGCCAGCAGTTGGGCGGGACTCCAAGAGACCCAGTACTTC.

The chain joins TRBV5-4 to TRBJ2-7; D unclear. V lost 4 bases and J 1 base, leaving 12 bases between the germline ends. The V gene's germline CDR1 is SGHNT and CDR2 YYREEE (reference sequence). This CDR3 has 14 amino acids. The CDR3 DNA is TGTGCCAGCAGCGCCCAAGTAAAGTCCTACGAGCAGTACTTC. It codes for CASSAQVKSYEQYF.

V and J are TRBV7-9 and TRBJ2-5; D is possibly TRBD1 (5 bases). CDR3 length: 13 amino acids. V lost 4 bases, J lost 2 bases, and 8 bases lay in between. In germline, CDR1 is SEHNR, CDR2 FQNEAQ (reference sequence). CDR3 loop: CASSSQVQETQYF. The CDR3, as DNA: TGTGCCAGCAGCTCACAGGTTCAAGAGACCCAGTACTTC.

The chain couples TRBV29-1 to TRBJ1-1, with D perhaps matching TRBD1 (5 bases). Germline CDR1 and CDR2: SQVTM and ANQGSEA. Deletions cut 0 bases from V and 11 bases from J, with 10 bases between. This CDR3 comprises 11 residues. The DNA for the CDR3 is TGCAGCGTTGAAGATCAGGGTCGGGCTTTCTTT. It translates to CSVEDQGRAFF. Combining the CDR3 with reference TRBV29-1 and TRBJ1-1 gives the whole variable domain SAVISQKPSRDICQRGTSLTIQCQVDSQVTMMFWYRQQPGQSLTLIATANQGSEATYESGFVIDKFPISRPNLTFSTLTVSNMSPEDSSIYLCSVEDQGRAFFGQGTRLTVV.

This rearrangement joins TRBV5-1 to TRBJ2-1; D remains unclear. Germline CDR1 SGHRS, CDR2 YFSETQ. The germline V and J ends were trimmed by 2 bases and 6 bases, with 6 bases remaining between them. The CDR3 length is 12 residues. The CDR3: CASSFGSNEQFF. DNA of the CDR3: TGCGCCAGCAGCTTCGGAAGCAATGAGCAGTTCTTC.

The rearrangement uses TRBV6-5 and TRBJ2-3, with 7 nucleotides matching TRBD2. With V trimmed by 5 bases and J by 6 bases, 11 bases remained unmatched. Germline V gene lookup returns CDR1 MNHEY and CDR2 SVGAGI. The CDR3 is 15 amino acids. The CDR3 DNA reads TGTGCCAGCAGTGTCGGGATTAGGGGAGGGGATACGCAGTATTTT. Translation: CASSVGIRGGDTQYF.

The chain employs TRBV13 and TRBJ2-1; D may correspond to TRBD1 or TRBD2 (5 bases each). Trimming removed 3 bases at V and 9 bases at J, with 18 bases between. This CDR3 has 15 amino acids. Germline CDR1 PRHDT, CDR2 FYEKMQ (reference sequence). CDR3 nucleotide sequence: TGTGCCAGCAGCTTCTCGGCCTCTCAGAGGGGTGAGCAGTTCTTC. Encoded protein: CASSFSASQRGEQFF.

The genes are TRBV2 and TRBJ1-1; TRBD1 agrees at 9 bases. Germline trimming cut 6 bases from V and 3 bases from J; bases unmatched to any gene: 11. Looked up from germline, CDR1 is SNHLY and CDR2 is FYNNEI. This CDR3 spans 16 amino acids. The CDR3 region has the DNA TGTGCCAGCAGCTCCGGACCGGGACAGGGTTACACTGAAGCTTTCTTT. Encoded protein: CASSSGPGQGYTEAFF.

The chain is built from TRBV1 and TRBJ1-5; TRBD1, the table's D call, was not compared with the DNA. TRBV1 is designated a pseudogene. The CDR3 covers 19 residues. CDR3 coding DNA: TGCACCAGCAGCCAAGACGTACAGGACAGGCAATCGTGGAATCAGCCCCAGCATTTT. This gives the protein CTSSQDVQDRQSWNQPQHF.

The chain combines TRBV11-2 with TRBJ2-1; no firm D call. V was cut by 5 bases and J by 9 bases, with 14 bases left in between. CDR1 and CDR2 from the germline V gene are SGHAT and FQNNGV. The CDR3 totals 13 residues. CDR3 in DNA: TGTGCCAGCAGCACCTACAAAAACGGTGAGCAGTTCTTC. It specifies CASSTYKNGEQFF.

This clone was seen a single time. The chain couples TRBV7-6 to TRBJ2-7; D remains ambiguous. V lost 5 bases, J lost 0 bases, and 11 bases lay in between. This CDR3 spans 14 amino acids. Germline V lookup: CDR1 SGHVS, CDR2 FNYEAQ. The CDR3: CASSLSPSSYEQYF. The CDR3 region has the DNA TGTGCCAGCAGCCTCAGTCCCTCCTCCTACGAGCAGTACTTC.

The chain joins TRBV7-2 to TRBJ2-5; D may be TRBD2 (5 bases). The DNA end favors TRBJ2-7, so the J call may be wrong. The CDR3 spans 13 residues. The germline V gene encodes CDR1 SGHTA and CDR2 FQGNSA. In nucleotides, the CDR3 is TGTGCCAGCAGCCCCGGGCCGGGGTACGAGCAGTACTTC. Residues: CASSPGPGYEQYF.

Points on this clone: At one of its ends the junction is not consistent with the germline gene, which may arise from a read error. The chain has TRBV29-1 and TRBJ2-7, with TRBD1 matching 7 bases. Per germline, CDR1 SQVTM and CDR2 ANQGSEA. The CDR3 contains 13 residues. CDR3 region: CSVEDRESYEQYF. The CDR3 coding sequence is TGCAGCGTGGAAGACAGGGAATCCTACGAGCAGTACTTC.